This T cell receptor (beta chain) is drawn from a study of spatial heterogeneity in lung cancer. TCRdb used MiXCR to reprocess the 5' RACE reads, holding one entry per CDR3 protein. The data contain roughly 8,400 distinct CDR3 sequences, around 5% of them singletons. The sample's time point: sample taken at primary tumor resection. Findings and limits, study-wide: Mutation tallies in tumors tracked expanded intratumoral alpha and beta TCR counts.

In germline, CDR1 is SQVTM, CDR2 ANQGSEA. After removal of 7 bases from V and 7 bases from J, the junction contained 9 bases not matched to a gene. There are 15 residues in the CDR3. At least ten counts were recorded for this clonotype. Its target is not known. The gene calls are TRBV29-1 and TRBJ2-1; 14 nucleotides line up with TRBD2. The receptor was derived from a female donor with early-stage non-small cell lung cancer. This material consisted of lung tumor tissue, taken at surgery. CDR3 in amino acids: CSEGTSGSGRNEQFF. The CDR3 DNA reads as TGCAGCGAAGGGACTAGCGGGAGTGGCAGAAATGAGCAGTTCTTC.